The 10 T cell receptor beta chains given below trace back to one sample, sequenced in a study of T cells in localized non-small cell lung cancer. Measured with immunoSEQ multiplex PCR; TCRdb has only the in-frame clones, and not every one. Among approximately 750 clones listed, 20% to 25% were seen once. This sample comprised normal lung tissue next to the tumor, obtained before any cancer treatment. The receptors originated from an older female donor with stage I lung adenocarcinoma.

The chain joins TRBV11-3 to TRBJ1-1; D unclear. The germline V gene encodes CDR1 SGHNT and CDR2 YENEEA. Trimming took 5 bases from V and 6 from J, leaving 16 bases between them. There are 14 residues in the CDR3. The CDR3, as DNA: TGTGCCAGCAGCCGATCAGGACTGGATTCTGAAGCTTTCTTT. Protein sequence: CASSRSGLDSEAFF. The full variable domain, with the rest looked up from reference TRBV11-3 and TRBJ1-1, is EAGVVQSPRYKIIEKKQPVAFWCNPISGHNTLYWYLQNLGQGPELLIRYENEEAVDDSQLPKDRFSAERLKGVDSTLKIQPAELGDSAVYLCASSRSGLDSEAFFGQGTRLTVV.

This clone rates as large (0.1 to 1%). The V gene is TRBV11-3, the J gene TRBJ1-4; perhaps TRBD1 as D (5 bases). CDR3 length equals 16 residues. V lost 5 bases, J lost 4 bases, and 17 bases lay in between. The germline V gene has CDR1 SGHNT and CDR2 YENEEA. For the CDR3, the DNA is TGTGCCAGCAGCCCCGGAGGGGTCCGTATTAATGAAAAACTGTTTTTT. Its protein is CASSPGGVRINEKLFF.

The chain has TRBV30 and TRBJ1-2, with D possibly being TRBD1 (6 bases). Trimming cost V 2 bases and J 5 bases, with 12 bases left between them. CDR3 length: 13 amino acids. Germline assignment: CDR1 GTSNPN and CDR2 SVGIG (reference sequence). CDR3 in DNA: TGTGCCTGGAGTCCCGGGACATCTTATGGCTACACCTTC. Amino acid sequence: CAWSPGTSYGYTF.

The gene calls are TRBV6-8 and TRBJ1-5; 7 nucleotides align to TRBD1. Germline V gives CDR1 MNHGY, CDR2 SAAAGT. This CDR3 region has 14 residues. V lost 4 bases, J lost 4 bases, and 4 bases stayed unmatched. CDR3 coding DNA: TGTGCCAGCAGTTTGGGGACAGAAAATCAGCCCCAGCATTTT. It specifies CASSLGTENQPQHF.

The V and J genes are TRBV9 and TRBJ2-3; 13 nucleotides align to TRBD2. Germline V lookup: CDR1 SGDLS, CDR2 YYNGEE. The CDR3 loop spans 16 amino acids. Unmatched junction bases numbered 3, after V lost 3 bases and J lost 2 bases. The chain's CDR3 is CASSGGLAGYTDTQYF. In DNA form, the CDR3 reads TGTGCCAGCAGCGGGGGACTAGCGGGGTACACAGATACGCAGTATTTT.

This clone was picked up a small number of times. V usage is TRBV6-8 and J usage is TRBJ1-2; weak D call: TRBD1 (6 bases). The length of the CDR3 is 13 residues. V was pared by 5 bases and J by 6 bases, with 13 bases between. Germline CDR1 reads MNHGY; CDR2 reads SAAAGT. The CDR3 loop reads CASSNRDMNGYTF. DNA for the CDR3: TGTGCCAGCAGTAACCGGGACATGAATGGCTACACCTTC.

The J gene is TRBJ2-6, the V gene TRBV19; 11 positions agree with TRBD1. CDR1 LNHDA and CDR2 SQIVND come from the germline V gene (reference sequence). The CDR3 is 19 amino acids. V was pared by 5 bases and J by 0 bases, with 9 bases of the junction left unmatched. CDR3 DNA sequence: TGTGCCAGTAGTTCGAGGACAGGGGGCGGTTCCTCTGGGGCCAACGTCCTGACTTTC. Its translation: CASSSRTGGGSSGANVLTF.

This clone has only a few counts. The rearrangement links TRBV9 to TRBJ2-1; possible D gene TRBD2, 6 bases. The CDR3 totals 14 residues. Per germline, CDR1 SGDLS and CDR2 YYNGEE. V was pared by 0 bases and J by 9 bases, with 13 bases between. CDR3 sequence: CASSVDQPGGEQFF. CDR3 sequence (DNA): TGTGCCAGCAGCGTAGACCAGCCCGGGGGTGAGCAGTTCTTC.

The chain is built from TRBV6-8 and TRBJ1-1; D not certain. The CDR3 is 15 residues long. The germline V gene encodes CDR1 MNHGY and CDR2 SAAAGT. Trimming cost V 2 bases and J 0 bases, with 10 bases left between them. CDR3 nucleotide sequence: TGTGCCAGCAGTTACGGGAAGGCCATGAACACTGAAGCTTTCTTT. The encoded protein is CASSYGKAMNTEAFF.

This chain connects TRBV5-1 to TRBJ2-5, with D uncertain. This CDR3 spans 14 amino acids. Per the germline V gene, CDR1 is SGHRS and CDR2 is YFSETQ. V was shortened by 3 bases and J by 0 bases, with 9 bases between the two germline ends. For the CDR3, the DNA is TGCGCCAGCAGCTCCACTGACTACCAAGAGACCCAGTACTTC. This encodes CASSSTDYQETQYF.